Below are 9 T cell receptor beta chains sequenced from a single sample in a study of blood T cells in healthy people across ages. Primers used in a second PCR of about 6 to 11 cycles were a sample-barcoded 5' primer and a J-beta primer mix. TCRdb called the 5' RACE reads again in MiXCR, with one record for every CDR3 protein. Among about 1.4 million distinct CDR3 sequences listed, approximately 59% were seen once. The sequenced material came from blood. These receptor sequences come from a man between 18 and 29 years old in good health.

The chain recombines TRBV27 with TRBJ1-5; D gene uncertain. Germline CDR1 is MNHEY and CDR2 is SMNVEV (reference sequence). V was cut by 0 bases and J by 3 bases, with 9 bases left in between. The CDR3 has 15 amino acids. The CDR3 nucleotides are TGTGCCAGCAGTTTATCTGGCGGGGTCAATCAGCCCCAGCATTTT. This codes for CASSLSGGVNQPQHF.

The chain has TRBV5-1 and TRBJ1-5; D is undetermined. With 4 bases removed from V and 7 bases from J, the gap between germline ends came to 12 bases. CDR1 and CDR2 (germline): SGHRS, YFSETQ. The CDR3 totals 13 residues. Here the CDR3 reads CASSPSMGQPQHF. The CDR3 nucleotides are TGCGCCAGCAGCCCCTCCATGGGGCAGCCCCAGCATTTT.

The sample holds a few counts of this clonotype. The V and J genes are TRBV4-1 and TRBJ2-7, with D perhaps matching TRBD1 or TRBD2 (5 bases each). Trimming shortened V by 3 bases and J by 3 bases, and 12 bases separated the two germline ends. CDR3 length: 14 residues. Germline-derived CDR1 and CDR2 are MGHRA and YSYEKL. This chain's CDR3 is CASSHPGAGYEQYF. Here the CDR3 DNA reads TGCGCCAGCAGCCATCCCGGGGCCGGCTACGAGCAGTACTTC.

The CDR3 reads CSAQDNRMSEKLFF. For the CDR3, the DNA is TGCAGCGCCCAGGATAACCGTATGAGTGAAAAACTGTTTTTT. The chain combines TRBV29-1 with TRBJ1-4, with D unclear. Germline CDR1 and CDR2: SQVTM and ANQGSEA. Deletions cut 7 bases from V and 7 bases from J, with 19 bases between. The CDR3 loop spans 14 amino acids.

The CDR3 here is CSVRQSTPTGYTF. The CDR3 nucleotides read TGCAGCGTTCGACAGTCAACCCCCACTGGCTACACCTTC. The V and J genes are TRBV29-1 and TRBJ1-2, with TRBD1 as a possible D gene (5 bases). Germline V lookup: CDR1 SQVTM, CDR2 ANQGSEA. The CDR3 is 13 amino acids. The V end was cut by 5 bases, the J end by 7 bases, with 17 bases between.

In DNA form, the CDR3 reads TGCGCCAGCAGCTTGGATGCGGGCCCCTCCTACGAGCAGTACTTC. Encoded protein: CASSLDAGPSYEQYF. This sequence joins TRBV5-1 and TRBJ2-7; D may be TRBD2 (5 bases). The CDR3 covers 15 residues. Germline V gene lookup returns CDR1 SGHRS and CDR2 YFSETQ. V lost 0 bases, J lost 0 bases, and 10 bases lay in between. Based on the CDR3 plus reference TRBV5-1 and TRBJ2-7, the full variable domain is KAGVTQTPRYLIKTRGQQVTLSCSPISGHRSVSWYQQTPGQGLQFLFEYFSETQRNKGNFPGRFSGRQFSNSRSEMNVSTLELGDSALYLCASSLDAGPSYEQYFGPGTRLTVT.

This clonotype was counted a single time. At one end, the junction sequence differs from germline, possibly due to a read error. The V call is TRBV27, the J call TRBJ2-2; either TRBD1 or TRBD2 may fit D (5 bases each). The CDR3 is 12 amino acids. Looked up from germline, CDR1 is MNHEY and CDR2 is SMNVEV (reference sequence). The CDR3 region is CASTHGTGEPFF. The CDR3 DNA reads as TGTGCCAGCACCCATGGGACCGGGGAGCCGTTTTTT.

The CDR3 coding sequence is TGCAGTGCTAGAGTAGCGGGGGACTACAATGAGCAGTTCTTC. Translated: CSARVAGDYNEQFF. V and J are TRBV20-1 and TRBJ2-1; TRBD2 aligns across 9 bases. Germline V gives CDR1 DFQATT, CDR2 SNEGSKA (reference sequence). This CDR3 has 14 residues. V lost 1 base, J lost 3 bases, and 1 base stayed unmatched.

The chain has TRBV10-3 and TRBJ2-3; no definite D call. The CDR3 has 14 amino acids. Germline values: CDR1 ENHRY, CDR2 SYGVKD. Deletions cut 2 bases from V and 2 bases from J, with 8 bases between. The CDR3 loop reads CAISEKAATDTQYF. In DNA form, the CDR3 reads TGTGCCATCAGTGAGAAGGCCGCCACAGATACGCAGTATTTT.